These T cell receptor beta chains were read from a single sample in a study of tumor-infiltrating lymphocytes in localized non-small cell lung cancer. Some clones are missing from TCRdb's copy, which holds only in-frame ones; the method was immunoSEQ multiplex PCR. The data contain 15,000 to 20,000 clones, around 70% of them singletons. Sequencing used lung tumor tissue. All receptors come from a human donor with non-small cell lung cancer. The CDR3 runs from the conserved cysteine through the conserved F or W. A D gene is named only where the DNA matches it firmly. A row's size may be missing; if present it is once, few, many or a size class.

TRBV19	TRBJ2-2	few	TRBD2	CASSIRREGELFF	TGTGCCAGTAGTATTCGACGGGAGGGCGAGCTGTTTTTT
TRBV14	TRBJ2-3	.	TRBD2	CASSQGGSDTQYF	TGTGCCAGCAGCCAGGGGGGGTCAGATACGCAGTATTTT
TRBV6-5	TRBJ1-3	.	TRBD1	CASSRQGSAGNTIYF	TGTGCCAGCAGCCGACAGGGGAGTGCTGGAAACACCATATATTTT
TRBV2	TRBJ1-5	.	.	CASTEARVYSNQPQHF	TGTGCCAGCACCGAGGCGAGGGTTTATAGCAATCAGCCCCAGCATTTT
TRBV11-2	TRBJ1-5	.	.	CASSLQAAKNQPQHF	TGTGCCAGCAGCTTGCAGGCAGCTAAGAATCAGCCCCAGCATTTT
TRBV7-2	TRBJ1-1	few	.	CASSFGDPEAFF	TGTGCCAGCAGCTTCGGGGACCCCGAAGCTTTCTTT
TRBV19	TRBJ1-5	.	.	CASSARQGNSNQPQHF	TGTGCCAGTAGTGCGAGGCAGGGAAATAGCAATCAGCCCCAGCATTTT
TRBV10-3	TRBJ1-5	.	TRBD1	CATHDRGEINQPQHF	TGTGCCACCCACGACAGGGGCGAAATCAATCAGCCCCAGCATTTT
TRBV30	TRBJ2-5	.	TRBD1	CAWTIPTGGAETQYF	TGTGCCTGGACTATTCCTACAGGGGGCGCAGAGACCCAGTACTTC
TRBV21-1	TRBJ2-6	.	.	CASAPGSGANVLTF	TGTGCCAGCGCCCCCGGGTCTGGGGCCAACGTCCTGACTTTC
TRBV13	TRBJ2-1	once	.	CASSLTEAGQFF	TGTGCCAGCAGCTTGACAGAGGCTGGGCAGTTCTTC
TRBV5-1	TRBJ1-2	.	TRBD1	CASRDRVFDYGYTF	TGCGCCAGCAGGGACAGGGTTTTTGACTATGGCTACACCTTC
TRBV6-4	TRBJ1-2	.	TRBD1	CASSPSQGARGYTF	TGTGCCAGCAGTCCGAGTCAGGGGGCGAGGGGCTACACCTTC
TRBV29-1	TRBJ1-3	few	.	CSAEDSGNTIYF	TGCAGCGCCGAAGACTCTGGAAACACCATATATTTT
TRBV30	TRBJ2-1	once	.	CAWSVLGEQFF	TGTGCCTGGAGTGTTCTGGGTGAGCAGTTCTTC
TRBV6-1	TRBJ2-5	.	TRBD2	CASSELGTSPQETQYF	TGTGCCAGCAGTGAACTCGGGACTAGCCCACAAGAGACCCAGTACTTC
TRBV10-3	TRBJ2-2	.	.	CAISVETVNTGELFF	TGTGCCATCAGTGTTGAGACAGTGAACACCGGGGAGCTGTTTTTT
TRBV6-5	TRBJ1-1	medium-sized	.	CASSLVGSEAFF	TGTGCCAGCAGTCTAGTAGGGTCTGAAGCTTTCTTT
TRBV14	TRBJ2-2	medium-sized	TRBD2	CASSQAAGGPGELFF	TGTGCCAGCAGCCAAGCAGCGGGAGGGCCCGGGGAGCTGTTTTTT
TRBV27	TRBJ2-7	.	TRBD2	CASRPGTSNYEQYF	TGTGCCAGCAGACCAGGGACTAGCAACTACGAGCAGTACTTC
TRBV25-1	TRBJ1-3	.	.	CASSDPQGPRSGNTIYF	TGTGCCAGCAGTGACCCCCAGGGGCCCAGGTCTGGAAACACCATATATTTT
TRBV19	TRBJ1-5	once	.	CASQTVFEKNQPQHF	TGTGCCAGTCAAACGGTCTTCGAAAAGAATCAGCCCCAGCATTTT
TRBV7-8	TRBJ1-4	.	TRBD1	CASSLAGAGGLGSLFF	TGTGCCAGCAGCTTAGCGGGGGCAGGGGGCTTGGGGAGTCTGTTTTTT
TRBV5-4	TRBJ2-5	once	.	CASSLGTGIETQYF	TGTGCCAGCAGCTTGGGCACAGGGATTGAGACCCAGTACTTC
TRBV14	TRBJ2-7	.	TRBD1	CASSLTRDRRYEQYF	TGTGCCAGCAGCCTTACAAGGGACAGGAGGTACGAGCAGTACTTC
TRBV6-5	TRBJ1-2	.	TRBD1	CATSIPGQRYGYTF	TGTGCCACTTCCATCCCGGGACAGCGCTATGGCTACACCTTC
TRBV10-3	TRBJ2-7	.	.	CAISEFWGSVLYEQYF	TGTGCCATCAGTGAGTTTTGGGGCTCGGTACTGTACGAGCAGTACTTC
TRBV28	TRBJ1-5	.	.	CASSPGQPQHF	TGTGCCAGCAGTCCCGGTCAGCCCCAGCATTTT
TRBV9	TRBJ2-1	.	.	CASSVATIGSSVDEQFF	TGTGCCAGCAGCGTAGCTACGATAGGGTCTAGCGTCGATGAGCAGTTCTTC
TRBV29-1	TRBJ2-5	.	.	CSAETPSQETQYF	TGCAGCGCAGAGACACCCTCCCAAGAGACCCAGTACTTC
TRBV6-1	TRBJ2-5	.	TRBD2	CASSELAGGRGETQYF	TGTGCCAGCAGTGAATTAGCGGGGGGGCGAGGAGAGACCCAGTACTTC
TRBV2	TRBJ1-2	few	.	CASSEGSLNTF	TGTGCCAGCAGTGAGGGGTCCCTCAACACCTTC
TRBV27	TRBJ2-7	few	TRBD1	CASRQGPSYEQYF	TGTGCCAGCCGACAGGGACCATCCTACGAGCAGTACTTC
TRBV19	TRBJ2-1	medium-sized	.	CASSIGAIPYNEQFF	TGTGCCAGTAGTATTGGGGCTATTCCCTACAATGAGCAGTTCTTC
TRBV5-6	TRBJ2-5	once	TRBD1	CASSSRDSQETQYF	TGTGCCAGCAGCTCGAGGGACAGCCAAGAGACCCAGTACTTC
TRBV6-1	TRBJ1-2	.	.	CASGPGGYTF	TGTGCCAGCGGACCCGGGGGCTACACCTTC
TRBV7-8	TRBJ2-7	.	TRBD2	CASSLGGDEQYF	TGTGCCAGCAGCTTGGGGGGGGACGAGCAGTACTTC
TRBV13	TRBJ2-7	.	.	CASSPTSSYEQYF	TGTGCCAGCAGCCCAACTAGCAGCTACGAGCAGTACTTC
TRBV2	TRBJ2-7	few	.	CASSEAGAGAYEQYF	TGTGCCAGCAGTGAAGCAGGGGCAGGGGCCTACGAGCAGTACTTC